A selection of T cell receptor beta chains follows, all from one sample in a study of cytomegalovirus exposure and HLA in healthy donors. Generated by immunoSEQ multiplex PCR, the TCRdb table keeps only in-frame clones and is missing some. The table has about 150,000 clones, around nine tenths seen once. Specimen: PBMCs. The receptors originated from a man aged 18 to 35 in good health and CMV-seropositive. Both conserved end residues are part of each CDR3. A D gene is named only where the DNA matches it firmly. Clone size appears in some rows only: once, few, many, or a class for an expanded clone.

j_call: TRBJ2-7
v_call: TRBV29-1
d_call: -
clone_size: -
cdr3_aa: CSVGEETYEQYF
cdr3_nt: TGCAGCGTGGGGGAGGAGACCTACGAGCAGTACTTC

j_call: TRBJ2-7
v_call: TRBV11-2
d_call: -
clone_size: -
cdr3_aa: CASSLLDRDYEQYF
cdr3_nt: TGTGCCAGCAGCTTACTTGACAGAGACTACGAGCAGTACTTC

j_call: TRBJ2-2
v_call: TRBV6-5
d_call: TRBD1
clone_size: -
cdr3_aa: CASSTGQLNTGELFF
cdr3_nt: TGTGCCAGCAGCACGGGACAGCTAAACACCGGGGAGCTGTTTTTT

j_call: TRBJ1-4
v_call: TRBV25-1
d_call: -
clone_size: -
cdr3_aa: CASTNHAEKEKLFF
cdr3_nt: TGTGCCAGCACTAACCACGCGGAAAAGGAAAAACTGTTTTTT

j_call: TRBJ1-4
v_call: TRBV6-5
d_call: TRBD1
clone_size: -
cdr3_aa: CASSSTGGGNEKLFF
cdr3_nt: TGTGCCAGCAGTTCAACAGGGGGTGGTAATGAAAAACTGTTTTTT

j_call: TRBJ2-5
v_call: TRBV7-3
d_call: TRBD2
clone_size: -
cdr3_aa: CASSSLAGEETQYF
cdr3_nt: TGTGCCAGCAGCTCTCTAGCGGGAGAAGAGACCCAGTACTTC

j_call: TRBJ1-2
v_call: TRBV2
d_call: -
clone_size: few
cdr3_aa: CATRQDHYGYTF
cdr3_nt: TGTGCCACTAGACAGGATCACTATGGCTACACCTTC

j_call: TRBJ1-2
v_call: TRBV2
d_call: -
clone_size: -
cdr3_aa: CAAAETYGYTF
cdr3_nt: TGTGCCGCCGCGGAAACCTATGGCTACACCTTC

j_call: TRBJ1-2
v_call: TRBV7-8
d_call: TRBD1
clone_size: -
cdr3_aa: CASSPPGQRSNYGYTF
cdr3_nt: TGTGCCAGCAGCCCACCGGGACAGAGAAGTAACTATGGCTACACCTTC

j_call: TRBJ2-7
v_call: TRBV2
d_call: TRBD2
clone_size: -
cdr3_aa: CASSDVLAGDYYEQYF
cdr3_nt: TGTGCCAGCAGTGATGTACTAGCGGGGGACTACTACGAGCAGTACTTC

j_call: TRBJ1-1
v_call: TRBV27
d_call: -
clone_size: -
cdr3_aa: CASSPQQGSNTEAFF
cdr3_nt: TGTGCCAGCAGCCCACAACAGGGCTCGAACACTGAAGCTTTCTTT

j_call: TRBJ2-7
v_call: TRBV27
d_call: -
clone_size: -
cdr3_aa: CASSLQGTFSYEQYF
cdr3_nt: TGTGCCAGCAGTTTACAGGGTACCTTCTCCTACGAGCAGTACTTC

j_call: TRBJ2-1
v_call: TRBV6-5
d_call: TRBD1
clone_size: once
cdr3_aa: CASSRDRGDNEQFF
cdr3_nt: TGTGCCAGCAGTAGGGACAGGGGGGACAATGAGCAGTTCTTC